This TCR beta chain was identified in a study of early T cells in non-severe SARS-CoV-2 infection. Study as a whole: Unpaired chains resulted from sequencing bulk RNA of unsorted whole blood.

This clonotype was counted ten times or more. The antigen is unknown. Study-wide findings and caveats: Reliance on VDJdb matching favored anti-spike CD8 responses; private and CD4 specificities were missed.

Molecules of cDNA were individually given unique molecular identifiers that were attached to them. TCRdb called the 5' RACE reads again in MiXCR, with one record for every CDR3 protein. Of under 60,000 distinct CDR3 sequences in the sample, 8% to 10% were seen once. This CDR3 spans 17 amino acids. V gave up 7 bases and J gave up 3 bases; unmatched junction bases: 14. The V gene's germline CDR1 is SNHLY and CDR2 FYNNEI. This clonotype was obtained from an adult who was a healthcare worker with PCR-confirmed SARS-CoV-2 infection or an uninfected control (not recorded which). This chain links TRBV2 with TRBJ2-3; 9 bases line up with TRBD2. What was sequenced was whole blood. The CDR3 DNA is TGTGCCAGCAAGGAACGGATCCTAGCGGGACGGACAGATACGCAGTATTTT. As protein: CASKERILAGRTDTQYF. The whole variable domain, filled in from reference TRBV2 and TRBJ2-3, reads EPEVTQTPSHQVTQMGQEVILRCVPISNHLYFYWYRQILGQKVEFLVSFYNNEISEKSEIFDDQFSVERPDGSNFTLKIRSTKLEDSAMYFCASKERILAGRTDTQYFGPGTRLTVL.